This is a list of T cell receptor beta chains from one sample in a study of cytotoxic CD8 clonotypes in ibrutinib-treated CLL. The table came from immunoSEQ multiplex PCR; TCRdb's copy has only in-frame clones and leaves some out. The sample contains hundreds of thousands of clones, roughly 79% of which appear only once. The source was PBMCs, collected after 12 months of ibrutinib treatment. These receptors were obtained from a human donor with chronic lymphocytic leukemia. Both conserved end residues are part of each CDR3.

CDR3aa: CASRPGGADTQYF; v_gene: TRBV10-2; j_gene: TRBJ2-3
CDR3aa: CASSFSALTSYEQYF; v_gene: TRBV5-1; j_gene: TRBJ2-7
CDR3aa: CASRQPNTEAFF; v_gene: TRBV27; j_gene: TRBJ1-1
CDR3aa: CASSVGGARDLRIQYF; v_gene: TRBV9; j_gene: TRBJ2-4
CDR3aa: CAIRVGTQNTEAFF; v_gene: TRBV10-3; j_gene: TRBJ1-1
CDR3aa: CASSEPNTGELFF; v_gene: TRBV6-1; j_gene: TRBJ2-2
CDR3aa: CANLILGGSRNTEAFF; v_gene: TRBV5-8; j_gene: TRBJ1-1
CDR3aa: CASRSETAGEGYEQYF; v_gene: TRBV12-2; j_gene: TRBJ2-7
CDR3aa: CASSLRGTTYNEQFF; v_gene: TRBV11-2; j_gene: TRBJ2-1
CDR3aa: CASSERGEQPQHF; v_gene: TRBV28; j_gene: TRBJ1-5
CDR3aa: CASSYSLGAGQPQHF; v_gene: TRBV6-5; j_gene: TRBJ1-5
CDR3aa: CASSRGDWEEQYF; v_gene: TRBV6-5; j_gene: TRBJ2-7
CDR3aa: CASSGTAGRLYNEQFF; v_gene: TRBV11-2; j_gene: TRBJ2-1
CDR3aa: CASSETREQYF; v_gene: TRBV25-1; j_gene: TRBJ2-7
CDR3aa: CASRGPNQPQHF; v_gene: TRBV19; j_gene: TRBJ1-5
CDR3aa: CASSSSSGNTIYF; v_gene: TRBV7-3; j_gene: TRBJ1-3
CDR3aa: CASSYWGMGETQYF; v_gene: TRBV6-5; j_gene: TRBJ2-5
CDR3aa: CASSFFNYEQYF; v_gene: TRBV11-2; j_gene: TRBJ2-7
CDR3aa: CASSPGTASYEQYF; v_gene: TRBV6-6; j_gene: TRBJ2-7
CDR3aa: CASSTFPGRTLSGNTIYF; v_gene: TRBV7-4; j_gene: TRBJ1-3
CDR3aa: CAWSPRDPRNIQYF; v_gene: TRBV30; j_gene: TRBJ2-4
CDR3aa: CASSLSRADQPQHF; v_gene: TRBV28; j_gene: TRBJ1-5
CDR3aa: CASMDRSYNEQFF; v_gene: TRBV6-1; j_gene: TRBJ2-1
CDR3aa: CASSHPTSGSSEQYF; v_gene: TRBV4-2; j_gene: TRBJ2-7
CDR3aa: CASSLYGKPEAFF; v_gene: TRBV7-2; j_gene: TRBJ1-1
CDR3aa: CASSLAEGLGYTF; v_gene: TRBV11-3; j_gene: TRBJ1-2
CDR3aa: CASGRGKGQTNTEAFF; v_gene: TRBV5-1; j_gene: TRBJ1-1
CDR3aa: CASSVDSLYGYTF; v_gene: TRBV27; j_gene: TRBJ1-2
CDR3aa: CASSYSPLGQYEQYF; v_gene: TRBV6-5; j_gene: TRBJ2-7